A selection of T cell receptor beta chains follows, all from one sample in a study of cytomegalovirus exposure and HLA in healthy donors. TCRdb keeps only in-frame clones here, not all; method: immunoSEQ multiplex PCR. Of around 120,000 clones listed, around 80% are singletons. Sequencing was done on a sample of PBMCs. Every receptor here comes from a man aged 30 to 39 in good health and CMV-seronegative. CDR3s include the opening cysteine and the closing phenylalanine or tryptophan. D genes are given only for firm matches. Rows may omit the clone size; those that give it use once, few, many or a size class.

>TRBV29-1|TRBJ2-1|.|.
CSVEEGTKGSYNEQFF
TGCAGCGTTGAGGAGGGGACGAAGGGCTCCTACAATGAGCAGTTCTTC
>TRBV9|TRBJ1-4|.|.
CASSASQGGNEKLFF
TGTGCCAGCAGCGCATCACAGGGCGGCAATGAAAAACTGTTTTTT
>TRBV6-6|TRBJ2-7|TRBD1|few
CASSLQGGYDEQYF
TGTGCCAGCAGCTTACAGGGGGGTTACGACGAGCAGTACTTC
>TRBV30|TRBJ2-3|.|few
CAWSLGGDTDTQYF
TGTGCCTGGAGTTTAGGCGGAGACACAGATACGCAGTATTTT
>TRBV28|TRBJ2-5|TRBD1|.
CASSLGQLETQYF
TGTGCCAGCAGTTTGGGACAGTTAGAGACCCAGTACTTC
>TRBV28|TRBJ1-5|TRBD1|.
CASSADRVLNQPQHF
TGTGCCAGCAGTGCGGACAGGGTCCTCAATCAGCCCCAGCATTTT
>TRBV4-1|TRBJ1-4|.|few
CASSQEQGSEKLFF
TGCGCCAGCAGCCAAGAACAGGGTAGTGAAAAACTGTTTTTT
>TRBV6-5|TRBJ1-2|.|.
CASRPGGYGYTF
TGTGCCAGCAGGCCCGGGGGCTATGGCTACACCTTC
>TRBV5-1|TRBJ2-5|.|.
CASSLGGLAQETQYF
TGCGCCAGCAGCTTGGGGGGACTGGCCCAAGAGACCCAGTACTTC
>TRBV14|TRBJ1-1|TRBD1|.
CASTPDRGRINTEAFF
TGTGCCAGCACCCCAGACAGGGGGCGTATAAACACTGAAGCTTTCTTT
>TRBV6-5|TRBJ1-6|.|once
CASSYRASYNSPLHF
TGTGCCAGCAGTTACCGCGCGTCCTATAATTCACCCCTCCACTTT
>TRBV18|TRBJ1-2|.|.
CASSPTSDYGYTF
TGTGCCAGCTCACCTACCAGCGACTATGGCTACACCTTC